This T cell receptor beta chain was sequenced during a study of T cells after yellow fever vaccination. V was cut by 0 bases and J by 7 bases, with 12 bases left in between. The CDR3 consists of 15 residues. The germline V gene encodes CDR1 SGHVS and CDR2 FQNEAQ. General observations from the study: A small proportion of clonotypes was detected in both the CD4 and CD8 compartments. Post-booster reappearance was seen for most primary-vaccination clones (around 97% CD4, roughly 91% CD8). FACS-sorted repertoires could contain abundant clonotypes contaminating from the bulk population.

Template switching with 5'RACE generated the TCR cDNA and added a universal primer site and UMIs. TCRdb re-analysed the 5' RACE reads in MiXCR, keeping a single row per CDR3 protein. The sample has roughly 99,000 distinct CDR3 sequences; 5.8% are singletons. This clonotype was counted only a few times. Its cognate antigen is unknown. Specimen: CD8+ T cells sorted from PBMCs, collected 10 days after the yellow fever booster vaccination. The rearrangement joins TRBV7-8 to TRBJ1-4; D gene unclear. This receptor was taken from a man between 18 and 35 years old who received the YFV17D yellow fever vaccine. CDR3 amino acids: CASSLAFMGGEKLFF. CDR3 sequence (DNA): TGTGCCAGCAGCTTAGCATTCATGGGAGGTGAAAAACTGTTTTTT.